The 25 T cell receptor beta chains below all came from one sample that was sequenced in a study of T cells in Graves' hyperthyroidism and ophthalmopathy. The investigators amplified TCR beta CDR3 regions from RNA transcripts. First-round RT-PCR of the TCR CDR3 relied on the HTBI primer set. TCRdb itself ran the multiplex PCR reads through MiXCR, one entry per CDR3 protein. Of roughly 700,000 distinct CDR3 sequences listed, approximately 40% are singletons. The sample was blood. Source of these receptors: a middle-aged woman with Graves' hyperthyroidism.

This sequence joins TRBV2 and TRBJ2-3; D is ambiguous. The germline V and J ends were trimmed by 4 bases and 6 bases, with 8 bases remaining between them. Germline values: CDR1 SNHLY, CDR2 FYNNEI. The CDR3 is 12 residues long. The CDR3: CASSVRVDTQYF. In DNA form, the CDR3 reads TGTGCCAGCAGTGTTAGGGTGGATACGCAGTATTTT.

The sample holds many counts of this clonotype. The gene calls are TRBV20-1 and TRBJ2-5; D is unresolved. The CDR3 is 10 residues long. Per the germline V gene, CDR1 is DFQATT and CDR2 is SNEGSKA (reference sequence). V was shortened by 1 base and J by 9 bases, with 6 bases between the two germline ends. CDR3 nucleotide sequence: TGCAGTGCTAGAGGTAACCCCCAGTACTTC. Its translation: CSARGNPQYF.

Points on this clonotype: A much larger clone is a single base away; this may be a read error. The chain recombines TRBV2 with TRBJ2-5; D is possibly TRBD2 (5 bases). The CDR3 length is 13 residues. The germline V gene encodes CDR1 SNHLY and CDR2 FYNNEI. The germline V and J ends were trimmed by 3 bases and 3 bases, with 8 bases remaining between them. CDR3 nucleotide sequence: TGTGCCAGCAGTGATCCGGGGAAAGAGACCCAGTACTTC. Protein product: CASSDPGKETQYF.

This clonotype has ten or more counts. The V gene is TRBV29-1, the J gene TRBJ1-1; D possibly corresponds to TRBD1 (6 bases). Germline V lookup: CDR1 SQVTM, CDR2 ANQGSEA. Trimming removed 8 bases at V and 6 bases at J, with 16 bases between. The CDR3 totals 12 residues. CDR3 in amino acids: CSLGPNRAEAFF. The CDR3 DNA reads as TGCAGCCTTGGTCCTAACAGGGCTGAAGCTTTCTTT.

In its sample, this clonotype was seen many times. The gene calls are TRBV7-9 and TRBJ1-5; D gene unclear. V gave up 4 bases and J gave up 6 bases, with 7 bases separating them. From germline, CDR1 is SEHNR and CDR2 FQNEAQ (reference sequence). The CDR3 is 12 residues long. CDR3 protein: CASSYQGQPQHF. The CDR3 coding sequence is TGTGCCAGCAGCTACCAAGGTCAGCCCCAGCATTTT.

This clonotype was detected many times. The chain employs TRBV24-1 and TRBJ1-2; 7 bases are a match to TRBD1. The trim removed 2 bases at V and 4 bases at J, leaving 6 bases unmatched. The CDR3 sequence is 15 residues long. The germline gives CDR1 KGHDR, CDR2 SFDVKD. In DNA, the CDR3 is TGTGCCACCAGTGATTGGGACAGAGGCGGCTATGGCTACACCTTC. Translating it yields CATSDWDRGGYGYTF.

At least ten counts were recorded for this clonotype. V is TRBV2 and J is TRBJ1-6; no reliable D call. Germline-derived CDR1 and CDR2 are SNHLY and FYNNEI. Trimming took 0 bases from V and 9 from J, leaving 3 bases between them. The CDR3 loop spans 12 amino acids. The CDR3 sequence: CASSEALSPLHF. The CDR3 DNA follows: TGTGCCAGCAGTGAAGCCCTTTCACCCCTCCACTTT.

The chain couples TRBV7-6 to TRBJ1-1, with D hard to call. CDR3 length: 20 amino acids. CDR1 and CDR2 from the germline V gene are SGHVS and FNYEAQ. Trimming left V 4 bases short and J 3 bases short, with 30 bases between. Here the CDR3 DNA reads TGTGCCAGCAGCTCACCCTCCTCTAGGACTCAAACCGCCTGGGACACTGAAGCTTTCTTT. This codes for CASSSPSSRTQTAWDTEAFF.

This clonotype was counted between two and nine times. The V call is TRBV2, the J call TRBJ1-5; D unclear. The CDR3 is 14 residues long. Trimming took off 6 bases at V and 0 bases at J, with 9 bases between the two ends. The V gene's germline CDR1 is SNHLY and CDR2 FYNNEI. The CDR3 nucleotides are TGTGCCAGCAGAGGGCCGTATAGCAATCAGCCCCAGCATTTT. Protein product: CASRGPYSNQPQHF.

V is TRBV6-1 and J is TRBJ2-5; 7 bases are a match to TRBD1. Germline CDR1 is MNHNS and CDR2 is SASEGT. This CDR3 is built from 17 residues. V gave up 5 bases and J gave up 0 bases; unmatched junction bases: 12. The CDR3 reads CASSRTGVRTNQETQYF. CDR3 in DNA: TGTGCCAGCAGTAGGACAGGAGTACGAACTAACCAAGAGACCCAGTACTTC.

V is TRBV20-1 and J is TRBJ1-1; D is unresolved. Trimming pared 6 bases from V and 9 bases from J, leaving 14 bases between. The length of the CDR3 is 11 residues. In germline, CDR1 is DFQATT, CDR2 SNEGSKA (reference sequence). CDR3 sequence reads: CSAEVAAKAFF. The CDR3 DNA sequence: TGCAGTGCAGAGGTCGCCGCTAAAGCTTTCTTT.

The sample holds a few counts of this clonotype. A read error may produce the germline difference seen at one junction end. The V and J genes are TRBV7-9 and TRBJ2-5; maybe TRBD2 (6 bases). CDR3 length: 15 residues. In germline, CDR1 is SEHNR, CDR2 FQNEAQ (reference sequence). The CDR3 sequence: CASSQVAGLVETQYF. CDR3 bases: TGCGCCAGCAGCCAAGTTGCGGGGTTGGTGGAGACCCAGTACTTC.

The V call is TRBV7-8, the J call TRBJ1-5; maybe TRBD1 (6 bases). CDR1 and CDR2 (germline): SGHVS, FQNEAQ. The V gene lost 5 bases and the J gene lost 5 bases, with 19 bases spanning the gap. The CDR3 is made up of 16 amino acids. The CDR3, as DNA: TGTGCCAGCAGCCACGCCCGGGGGCTACGGGATCAGCCCCAGCATTTT. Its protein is CASSHARGLRDQPQHF. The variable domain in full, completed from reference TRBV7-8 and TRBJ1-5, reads GAGVSQSPRYKVAKRGQDVALRCDPISGHVSLFWYQQALGQGPEFLTYFQNEAQLDKSGLPSDRFFAERPEGSVSTLKIQRTQQEDSAVYLCASSHARGLRDQPQHFGDGTRLSIL.

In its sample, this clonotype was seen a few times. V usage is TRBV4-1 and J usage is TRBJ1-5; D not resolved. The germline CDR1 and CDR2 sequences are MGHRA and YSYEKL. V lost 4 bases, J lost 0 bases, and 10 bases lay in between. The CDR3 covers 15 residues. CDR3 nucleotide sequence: TGCGCCAGCAGCCCCCGTAGCCATAGCAATCAGCCCCAGCATTTT. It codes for CASSPRSHSNQPQHF.

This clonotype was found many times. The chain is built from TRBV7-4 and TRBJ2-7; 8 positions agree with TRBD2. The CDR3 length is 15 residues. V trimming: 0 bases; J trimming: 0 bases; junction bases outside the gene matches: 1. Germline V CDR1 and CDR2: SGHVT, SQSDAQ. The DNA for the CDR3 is TGTGCCAGCAGCTTAGCCCTAGCGGGCTCCTACGAGCAGTACTTC. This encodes CASSLALAGSYEQYF.

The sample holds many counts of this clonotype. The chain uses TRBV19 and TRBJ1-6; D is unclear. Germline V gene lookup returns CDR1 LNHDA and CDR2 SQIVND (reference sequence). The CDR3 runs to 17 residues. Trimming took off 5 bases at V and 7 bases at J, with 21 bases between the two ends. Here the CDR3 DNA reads TGTGCCAGTAGTTTATCGACAAGCCCCTCGCGAAATTCACCCCTCCACTTT. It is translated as CASSLSTSPSRNSPLHF.

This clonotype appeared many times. CDR3 sequence reads: CSSRGYQETQYF. The DNA for the CDR3 is TGCAGCTCCAGGGGGTACCAAGAGACCCAGTACTTC. The V gene is TRBV29-1, the J gene TRBJ2-5, with 7 positions matching TRBD1. CDR1 and CDR2 (germline): SQVTM, ANQGSEA. The CDR3 contains 12 residues. V lost 8 bases and J lost 0; bases outside the gene matches: 3.

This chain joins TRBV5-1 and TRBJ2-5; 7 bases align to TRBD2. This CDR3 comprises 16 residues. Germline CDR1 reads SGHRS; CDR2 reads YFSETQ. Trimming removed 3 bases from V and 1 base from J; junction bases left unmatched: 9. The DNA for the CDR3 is TGCGCCAGCAGCTCCCCAGGAGCGGGGATCCAAGAGACCCAGTACTTC. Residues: CASSSPGAGIQETQYF.

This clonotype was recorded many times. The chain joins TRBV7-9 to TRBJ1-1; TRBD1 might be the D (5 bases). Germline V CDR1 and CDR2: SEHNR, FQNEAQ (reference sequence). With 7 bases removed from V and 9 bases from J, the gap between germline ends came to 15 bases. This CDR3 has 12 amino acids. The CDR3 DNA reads TGTGCCAGCACCGACCCAAGGGGACAAGCTTTCTTT. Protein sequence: CASTDPRGQAFF.

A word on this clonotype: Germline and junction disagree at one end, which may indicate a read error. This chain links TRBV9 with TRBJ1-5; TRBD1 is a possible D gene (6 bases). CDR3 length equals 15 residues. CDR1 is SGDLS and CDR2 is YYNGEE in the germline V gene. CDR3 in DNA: TGTGCCAGCAGCGGCGGGGGCCTCACGACTCAGACCCAGCATTTT. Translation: CASSGGGLTTQTQHF.

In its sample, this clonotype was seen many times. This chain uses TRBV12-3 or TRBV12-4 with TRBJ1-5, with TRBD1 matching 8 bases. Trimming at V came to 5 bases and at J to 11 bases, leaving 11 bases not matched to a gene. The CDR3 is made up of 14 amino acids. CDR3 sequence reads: CASSQDRARLAQHF. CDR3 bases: TGTGCCAGCAGTCAGGACAGGGCACGATTGGCCCAGCATTTT.

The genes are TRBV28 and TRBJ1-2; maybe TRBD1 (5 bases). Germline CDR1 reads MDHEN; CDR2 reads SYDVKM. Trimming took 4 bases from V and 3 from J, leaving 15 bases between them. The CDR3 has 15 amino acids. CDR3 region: CASSSDKTEDYGYTF. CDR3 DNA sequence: TGTGCCAGCAGTTCGGATAAGACAGAGGACTATGGCTACACCTTC.

The CDR3, as DNA: TGTGCCACCAGGTTATGGGGACAGGGGGACTCCTACGAGCAGTACTTC. The encoded protein is CATRLWGQGDSYEQYF. The chain couples TRBV6-5 to TRBJ2-7; the match to TRBD1 covers 11 bases. Germline lookup yields CDR1 MNHEY and CDR2 SVGAGI. The CDR3 covers 16 residues. V lost 10 bases to trimming and J lost 0 bases; unmatched junction nucleotides: 11.

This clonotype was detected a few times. CDR3 sequence: CASSYGNGPDYEQYF. In DNA, the CDR3 is TGTGCCAGCAGCTATGGGAACGGCCCGGACTACGAGCAGTACTTC. This chain joins TRBV12-3 or TRBV12-4 and TRBJ2-7; D is unresolved. This CDR3 is 15 amino acids long. V lost 6 bases and J 3 bases, leaving 18 bases between the germline ends.

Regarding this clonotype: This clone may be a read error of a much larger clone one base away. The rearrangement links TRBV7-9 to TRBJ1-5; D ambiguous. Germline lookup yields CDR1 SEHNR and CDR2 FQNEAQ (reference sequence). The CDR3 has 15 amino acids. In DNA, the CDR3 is TGTGCCGGCAGCTCTACCGGGTCGGCTAGGCAGCCCCAGCATTTT. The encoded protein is CAGSSTGSARQPQHF.